Below, 14 T cell receptor beta chains from the same sample are listed, as sequenced in a study of blood T cell repertoires in COVID-19. Using immunoSEQ multiplex PCR, the repertoire was profiled, and TCRdb retains in-frame clones only, with some absent. The sample carries roughly 40,000 clones, roughly nine tenths recorded once. The specimen was peripheral blood. All receptors come from a man between 65 and 85 years old with acute or convalescent COVID-19.

The gene calls are TRBV6-5 and TRBJ2-7; weak D call: TRBD2 (6 bases). From germline, CDR1 is MNHEY and CDR2 SVGAGI. V lost 6 bases, J lost 2 bases, and 17 bases lay in between. The CDR3 extends over 15 amino acids. Here the CDR3 reads CASSDSGASPYEQYF. The CDR3 nucleotides read TGTGCCAGCAGCGATAGCGGAGCTTCTCCCTACGAGCAGTACTTC.

In nucleotides, the CDR3 is TGCGCCAGCAGCCTTTTCGGGGGGGGAGAGACCCAGTACTTC. This translates into CASSLFGGGETQYF. The chain is built from TRBV5-1 and TRBJ2-5; 8 bases line up with TRBD2. The CDR3 is 14 amino acids. Germline CDR1 reads SGHRS; CDR2 reads YFSETQ. V shed 4 bases and J 4 bases; nucleotides not matched to a gene: 6.

The chain carries TRBV15 and TRBJ2-7, with TRBD2 matching over 7 bases. CDR1 and CDR2 (germline): LNHNV, YYDKDF (reference sequence). V was pared by 0 bases and J by 0 bases, with 5 bases of the junction left unmatched. The CDR3 totals 16 residues. The CDR3 sequence: CATSRDRGVPSYEQYF. The CDR3 bases are TGTGCCACCAGCAGAGATCGGGGGGTCCCCTCCTACGAGCAGTACTTC. The entire variable domain, with the rest obtained from reference TRBV15 and TRBJ2-7, is as follows: DAMVIQNPRYQVTQFGKPVTLSCSQTLNHNVMYWYQQKSSQAPKLLFHYYDKDFNNEADTPDNFQSRRPNTSFCFLDIRSPGLGDTAMYLCATSRDRGVPSYEQYFGPGTRLTVT.

The chain combines TRBV3-1 (or the pseudogene TRBV3-2) with TRBJ2-1, with D tentatively TRBD2 (7 bases). CDR3 length equals 17 residues. Looked up from germline, CDR1 is LGHDT and CDR2 is YNNKEL (reference sequence). The V end was cut by 0 bases, the J end by 4 bases, with 16 bases between. The CDR3 bases are TGTGCCAGCAGCCAAGAGGCAGGGGCTAGCGGATACAATGAGCAGTTCTTC. Amino acids: CASSQEAGASGYNEQFF.

The chain couples TRBV18 to TRBJ1-1; tentative D call: TRBD1 (5 bases). V lost 6 bases and J lost 6, with 17 bases in between. The CDR3 totals 14 residues. The germline gives CDR1 KGHSH, CDR2 LQKENI. For the CDR3, the DNA is TGTGCCAGCTCCCTCGGGGGTCGAGGCGCTGAAGCTTTCTTT. As protein: CASSLGGRGAEAFF.

The CDR3 loop reads CSVGSAGGPREQYF. The CDR3 DNA is TGCAGCGTTGGATCCGCGGGAGGGCCGCGCGAGCAGTACTTC. The chain has TRBV29-1 and TRBJ2-7; the match to TRBD2 covers 9 bases. This CDR3 contains 14 residues. With 4 bases clipped from V and 6 bases from J, the junction kept 10 bases outside the gene matches. Germline CDR1 reads SQVTM; CDR2 reads ANQGSEA.

This chain joins TRBV21-1 and TRBJ2-7; the D call TRBD1 from the table was never checked on the DNA. TRBV21-1 is tagged as a pseudogene. This CDR3 comprises 17 residues. The CDR3 is CASSKFNRTGGSYEQYF. The CDR3 nucleotides are TGTGCCAGCAGCAAATTTAACAGAACAGGGGGGTCCTACGAGCAGTACTTC.

This clone occurred once. The gene calls are TRBV24-1 and TRBJ2-5; 9 positions match TRBD2. The germline gives CDR1 KGHDR, CDR2 SFDVKD. The CDR3 runs to 16 residues. The ends lost 3 bases at V and 5 bases at J; junction bases unmatched: 9. CDR3: CATSDPVGGREETQYF. CDR3 in DNA: TGTGCCACCAGTGATCCTGTAGGCGGGAGGGAGGAGACCCAGTACTTC.

The rearrangement uses TRBV10-3 and TRBJ1-2; TRBD1 might be the D (6 bases). Trimming removed 11 bases at V and 8 bases at J, with 21 bases between. The CDR3 spans 13 residues. Germline V CDR1 and CDR2: ENHRY, SYGVKD. The CDR3: CASGQMPTQGYTF. The CDR3 nucleotides are TGTGCCTCAGGACAGATGCCAACCCAAGGCTACACCTTC.

The rearrangement joins TRBV9 to TRBJ2-3; 13 bases line up with TRBD2. Germline V gene lookup returns CDR1 SGDLS and CDR2 YYNGEE. The ends lost 0 bases at V and 4 bases at J; junction bases unmatched: 5. This CDR3 region has 17 residues. The CDR3 region has the DNA TGTGCCAGCAGCGTAGGGACTAGCGGGAGAAAAGCAGATACGCAGTATTTT. Residues: CASSVGTSGRKADTQYF.

The rearrangement links TRBV5-1 to TRBJ2-3; 14 positions agree with TRBD2. The trim removed 3 bases at V and 4 bases at J, leaving 4 bases unmatched. Germline lookup yields CDR1 SGHRS and CDR2 YFSETQ. The CDR3 covers 16 residues. The CDR3 is CASSSGTSGSPDTQYF. The CDR3 DNA is TGCGCCAGCAGCTCCGGGACTAGCGGGAGCCCAGATACGCAGTATTTT.

This chain connects TRBV7-8 to TRBJ1-2; no reliable D call. CDR3 length equals 13 residues. The germline V gene encodes CDR1 SGHVS and CDR2 FQNEAQ. V was pared by 3 bases and J by 2 bases, with 7 bases between. The chain's CDR3 is CASSFGVNYGYTF. The CDR3 bases are TGTGCCAGCAGCTTCGGGGTAAACTATGGCTACACCTTC.

The rearrangement uses TRBV18 and TRBJ2-7; 7 nucleotides align to TRBD1. The V gene end was trimmed by 2 bases and the J gene end by 2 bases; junction bases not matched to a gene: 6. This CDR3 is 15 amino acids long. CDR1 and CDR2 (germline): KGHSH, LQKENI. The CDR3 here is CASSPLQGTAYEQYF. The CDR3 DNA sequence: TGTGCCAGCTCACCATTACAGGGGACAGCCTACGAGCAGTACTTC.

This chain joins TRBV5-1 and TRBJ1-4, with 8 bases matching TRBD1. There are 13 residues in the CDR3. Germline V gene sequence: CDR1 SGHRS, CDR2 YFSETQ. Losses at the gene ends were 3 bases for V and 6 bases for J; bases not matched to a gene: 1. As DNA, the CDR3 is TGCGCCAGCAGCTCGGACAGGGATGAAAAACTGTTTTTT. Protein sequence: CASSSDRDEKLFF.